This section outlines one T cell receptor (beta chain) sequence together with its context. Using its own MiXCR run on the reads, TCRdb lists one record per CDR3 protein. Of 150,000 or so distinct CDR3 sequences in the sample, around 20% were seen once. This record belongs to a study of T cell repertoires in cytomegalovirus infection. The CDR3 contains 14 residues. Trimming left V 3 bases short and J 2 bases short, with 10 bases between. Germline CDR1 reads LNHDA; CDR2 reads SQIVND (reference sequence). The source material was PBMCs. This rearrangement joins TRBV19 to TRBJ2-5; the D gene is possibly TRBD2 (5 bases). The sequence came from a human donor in good health (CMV status not recorded). Some clones in this sample may be carry-over from other donors' samples. CDR3 residues: CASSIGLAQETQYF. The CDR3 coding sequence is TGTGCCAGTAGTATTGGGCTAGCTCAAGAGACCCAGTACTTC.